The source of this T cell receptor beta chain is a study of T cells in Graves' hyperthyroidism and ophthalmopathy. Among the patients, aged 18 to 65, hyperthyroidism was newly diagnosed and had lasted under 2 months. PBMCs were derived from 10 ml fresh peripheral blood. The study, taken as a whole, reports: Clonotypes that were expanded in thyroid above 0.001 mostly appeared in blood too. A model built on 13 V-J features separated ophthalmopathy from stable hyperthyroidism.

CDR3 length: 14 residues. The ends were cut back, 5 bases at V and 2 bases at J, with 13 bases in the middle. Germline loops: CDR1 MDHEN, CDR2 SYDVKM. On this clonotype: The antigen remains undetermined.

It was RNA transcripts that yielded the amplified TCR beta CDR3 regions. During a first-round RT-PCR of the TCR CDR3, the HTBI primer set was used. TCRdb re-called the multiplex PCR reads through MiXCR, storing one row per CDR3 protein. The profile shows 340,000 or so distinct CDR3 sequences, approximately 18% of them singletons. The sequence derives from a woman between 50 and 59 years old with Graves' hyperthyroidism. The specimen was blood. The V gene is TRBV28, the J gene TRBJ2-7; D may match TRBD1 or TRBD2 (5 bases each). CDR3 DNA: TGTGCCAGCAGTACCGGGACGGTGGCCTACGAGCAGTACTTC. The encoded protein is CASSTGTVAYEQYF.